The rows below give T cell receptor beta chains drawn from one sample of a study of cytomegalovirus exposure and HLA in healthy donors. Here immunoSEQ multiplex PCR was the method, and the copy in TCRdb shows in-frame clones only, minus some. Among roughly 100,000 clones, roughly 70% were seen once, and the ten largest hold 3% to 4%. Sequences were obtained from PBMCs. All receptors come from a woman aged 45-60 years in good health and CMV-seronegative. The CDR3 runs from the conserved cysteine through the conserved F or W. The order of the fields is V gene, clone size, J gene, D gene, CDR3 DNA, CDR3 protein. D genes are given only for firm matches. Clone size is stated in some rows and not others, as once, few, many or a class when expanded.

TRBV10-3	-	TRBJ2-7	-	TGTGCCATCAGTGGAGATGGGGCCGCATACGAGCAGTACTTC	CAISGDGAAYEQYF
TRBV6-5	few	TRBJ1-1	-	TGTGCCAGCAGTCTTCGGTGGAACACTGAAGCTTTCTTT	CASSLRWNTEAFF
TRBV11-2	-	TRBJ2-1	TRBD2	TGTGCCAGCAGCTCGGGACTAGCGGAATACAATGAGCAGTTCTTC	CASSSGLAEYNEQFF
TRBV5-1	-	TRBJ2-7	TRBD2	TGCGCCAGCAGCTCCCCCGGGACTAGCGGGGGGGATGGTCCTTACGAGCAGTACTTC	CASSSPGTSGGDGPYEQYF
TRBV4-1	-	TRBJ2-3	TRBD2	TGCGCCAGCAGCCGCCTTGCCGGGCGAGCGGGAGGGGATACGCAGTATTTT	CASSRLAGRAGGDTQYF
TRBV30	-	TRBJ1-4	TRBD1	TGTGCCTGGAGTGCAGGGGGACAGTCGCTTCCAACTAATGAAAAACTGTTTTTT	CAWSAGGQSLPTNEKLFF
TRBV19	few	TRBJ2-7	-	TGTGCCAGTAGTTTTCCGGGTCCGGCCTACGAGCAGTACTTC	CASSFPGPAYEQYF
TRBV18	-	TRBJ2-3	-	TGTGCCAGCTCACCTCCGAAGGGAGGACTATCTAGCACAGATACGCAGTATTTT	CASSPPKGGLSSTDTQYF
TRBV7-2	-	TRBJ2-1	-	TGTGCCAGCAGCTTAATGTCCCCGGAGCAGTTCTTC	CASSLMSPEQFF
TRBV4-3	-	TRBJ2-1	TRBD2	TGCGCCAGCAGCCAAGGTCCTAGCGGGAGGGACCGGAGAAGCTCCTACAATGAGCAGTTCTTC	CASSQGPSGRDRRSSYNEQFF